These 7 T cell receptor beta chains share one sample of origin, sequenced in a study of tumor and adjacent non-tumor tissue in lung cancer. Three rounds of nested PCR, following a modified ARM-PCR protocol, produced the TCRbeta library. Using its own MiXCR run on the multiplex PCR reads, TCRdb lists one record per CDR3 protein. The sample consists of over 80,000 distinct CDR3 sequences, 76% of them appearing once. No cell sorting was done before RNA was extracted from the tissue. The normal lung tissue was taken more than 3 cm from the tumor edge. The specimen was distant non-tumor lung tissue. The receptor source for this set is a woman between 50 and 59 years old with non-small cell lung cancer.

As concerns this clonotype: Its ends do not fully match the called genes, so a read error is possible. This chain joins TRBV12-3 or TRBV12-4 and TRBJ2-7; 7 nucleotides align to TRBD2. The CDR3 runs 15 residues. This chain's CDR3 is CASSRSWGGSYEQNF. The CDR3 DNA is TGTGCCAGCAGCCGTTCGTGGGGGGGGTCCTATGAGCAGAACTTC.

Concerning this clonotype: The CDR3 does not close with the conserved phenylalanine or tryptophan, likely indicating a read error. The chain employs TRBV10-3 and TRBJ2-3; TRBD1 agrees at 8 bases. Germline V gene data show CDR1 as ENHRY and CDR2 as SYGVKD. The CDR3 spans 15 residues. This chain's CDR3 is CAISEGDRSTYTQYI. The CDR3 region has the DNA TGTGCCATCAGTGAGGGGGACAGGAGCACATATACGCAGTATATT.

Details on this clonotype: The missing conserved phenylalanine or tryptophan at the end of this CDR3 makes a read error likely. The CDR3 DNA follows: TGTGCCAACAGTTACCGGGGGGCCGATGAGACCCAGTACTGC. It codes for CANSYRGADETQYC. V usage is TRBV6-5 and J usage is TRBJ2-5; tentatively, D is TRBD2 (7 bases). The CDR3 length is 14 residues. Germline values: CDR1 MNHEY, CDR2 SVGAGI.

About this clonotype itself: An end of the junction does not agree with germline; a read error may underlie this. The CDR3 bases are TGCAGTGTTGCCCTTCATCACGATCAGCACCAGCATTTT. Residues: CSVALHHDQHQHF. The chain carries TRBV29-1 and TRBJ1-5, with D uncertain. This CDR3 spans 13 amino acids. Germline-derived CDR1 and CDR2 are SQVTM and ANQGSEA.

This clonotype has a handful of counts. The genes are TRBV18 and TRBJ2-1; perhaps TRBD1 as D (6 bases). The V gene lost 2 bases and the J gene lost 7 bases, with 15 bases spanning the gap. Germline assignment: CDR1 KGHSH and CDR2 LQKENI. This CDR3 region has 15 residues. The CDR3 bases are TGTGCCAGCTCACCAGAACAGGGTAGTTCGAATGAGCAGTTCTTC. Protein sequence: CASSPEQGSSNEQFF.

This clonotype was picked up many times. The J gene is TRBJ2-5, the V gene TRBV6-1; TRBD2 agrees at 9 bases. The CDR3 covers 16 residues. The V gene's germline CDR1 is MNHNS and CDR2 SASEGT. J lost 0 bases, V lost 8 bases, and 10 bases had no gene match. In DNA, the CDR3 is TGTGCCAGCGGGGGCCGGACTAGCGCTTACCAAGAGACCCAGTACTTC. Its translation is CASGGRTSAYQETQYF.

This clonotype was seen a few times. In DNA form, the CDR3 reads TGTGCCAGCAGCGTAGCACGGGGGCAAGAGACCCAGTACTTC. This codes for CASSVARGQETQYF. This chain joins TRBV9 and TRBJ2-5; perhaps TRBD2 as D (6 bases). The CDR3 totals 14 residues. Germline V gene lookup returns CDR1 SGDLS and CDR2 YYNGEE. The V and J ends lost 0 bases and 2 bases respectively, with 8 bases between them.